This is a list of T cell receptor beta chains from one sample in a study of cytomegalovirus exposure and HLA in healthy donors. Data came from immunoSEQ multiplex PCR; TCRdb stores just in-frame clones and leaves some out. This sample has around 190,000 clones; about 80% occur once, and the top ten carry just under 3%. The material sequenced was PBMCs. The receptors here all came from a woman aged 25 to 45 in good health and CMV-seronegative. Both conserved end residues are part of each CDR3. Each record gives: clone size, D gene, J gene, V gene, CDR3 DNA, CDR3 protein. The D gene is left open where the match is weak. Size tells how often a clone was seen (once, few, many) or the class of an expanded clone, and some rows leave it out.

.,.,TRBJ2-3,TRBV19,TGTGCCAGTAGTCCGGGACTTTCTGTCGATACGCAGTATTTT,CASSPGLSVDTQYF
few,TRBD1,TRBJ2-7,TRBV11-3,TGTGCCAGCAGCTTTCACAGGGGTTCCTCCCTTTACGAGCAGTACTTC,CASSFHRGSSLYEQYF
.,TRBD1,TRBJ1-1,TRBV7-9,TGTGCCAGTCGCATTGCTGGGGGGACAGAGAACACTGAAGCTTTCTTT,CASRIAGGTENTEAFF
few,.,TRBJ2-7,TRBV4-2,TGTGCCAGCAGCCAAGAGTTCCACCTAACCTACGAGCAGTACTTC,CASSQEFHLTYEQYF
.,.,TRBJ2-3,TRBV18,TGTGCCAGCTCACCTAGATTCCTGTACAGCGGGCCCAACACAGATACGCAGTATTTT,CASSPRFLYSGPNTDTQYF
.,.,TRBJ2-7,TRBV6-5,TGTGCCACCCGGGGGGCTCGTCGGGGCTACGAGCAGTACTTC,CATRGARRGYEQYF
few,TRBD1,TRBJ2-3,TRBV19,TGTGCCAGTAGTCACCGGGACAGGGTCAATACGCAGTATTTT,CASSHRDRVNTQYF
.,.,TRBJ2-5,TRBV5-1,TGCGCCAGCAGCGCCAATACAGGGTCCGAGACCCAGTACTTC,CASSANTGSETQYF
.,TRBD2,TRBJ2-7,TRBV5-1,TGCGCCAGCAGCAGCCCAGCGGGAGATCATTACGAGCAGTACTTC,CASSSPAGDHYEQYF
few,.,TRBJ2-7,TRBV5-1,TGCGCCAGCAGCTTGCCGCCAGTCTACGAGCAGTACTTC,CASSLPPVYEQYF
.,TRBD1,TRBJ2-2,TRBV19,TGTGCCAGTCTCACAGGGGCCACCGGGGAGCTGTTTTTT,CASLTGATGELFF
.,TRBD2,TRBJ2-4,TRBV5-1,TGCGCCAGCAGCTGGAGCTTCGCGGGGGGGCTCGGCAAAAACATTCAGTACTTC,CASSWSFAGGLGKNIQYF
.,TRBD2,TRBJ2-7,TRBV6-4,TGTGCCAGCAGTGACGAGCTAGCGGGGGGACTCTCCTACGAGCAGTACTTC,CASSDELAGGLSYEQYF
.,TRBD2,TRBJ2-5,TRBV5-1,TGCGCCAGCACCTTGGGATTAGCGGGGGGCCAAGAGACCCAGTACTTC,CASTLGLAGGQETQYF
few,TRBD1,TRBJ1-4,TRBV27,TGTGCCAGCAGTTTATTCTACCCAGGGGGCACTAATGAAAAACTGTTTTTT,CASSLFYPGGTNEKLFF
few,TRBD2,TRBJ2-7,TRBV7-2,TGTGCCAGCAGCTTCCTAGCGGGAGGCGAGCAGTACTTC,CASSFLAGGEQYF
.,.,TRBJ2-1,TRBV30,TGTGCCTGGACGGACTACTACAATGAGCAGTTCTTC,CAWTDYYNEQFF
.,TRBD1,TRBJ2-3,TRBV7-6,TGTGCCAGCAGCTTAGGACCGGGACAGGGGGCCCCTCTCGTCACAGATACGCAGTATTTT,CASSLGPGQGAPLVTDTQYF
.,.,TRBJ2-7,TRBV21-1,TGTGCCAGCAGCCCACCCCCGCGGGGGCCGGGGGAGCAGTACTTC,CASSPPPRGPGEQYF
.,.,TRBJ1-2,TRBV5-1,TGCGCCAGCAGCCAAACTAGACCCTACTATGGCTACACCTTC,CASSQTRPYYGYTF
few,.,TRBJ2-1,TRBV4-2,TGTGCCAGCAGCCCGTTGGGCGGGGGCGAGTACAATGAGCAGTTCTTC,CASSPLGGGEYNEQFF
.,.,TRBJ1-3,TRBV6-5,TGTGCCAGCAGTTGGCAGGGCGTCTCTGGAAACACCATATATTTT,CASSWQGVSGNTIYF
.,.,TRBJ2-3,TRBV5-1,TGCGCCAGCAGCTTGGACATAGATACGCAGTATTTT,CASSLDIDTQYF
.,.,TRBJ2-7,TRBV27,TGTGCCAGCAGTTTAAACGGTGCGATGGACGAGCAGTACTTC,CASSLNGAMDEQYF
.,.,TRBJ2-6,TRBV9,TGTGCCAGCAGCGCCGTCTCTGGGGCCAACGTCCTGACTTTC,CASSAVSGANVLTF
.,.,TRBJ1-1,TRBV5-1,TGCGCCAGCAGCTTGGACAACAGGGTCTCCCAACCCCCGGACACTGAAGCTTTCTTT,CASSLDNRVSQPPDTEAFF
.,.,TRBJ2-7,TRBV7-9,TGTGCCAGCAGAGACGGGAAGACCGGGGAGCAGTACTTC,CASRDGKTGEQYF
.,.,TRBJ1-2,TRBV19,TGTGCCAGTAGTACCCTCCGGGAGGGCCCAGGGGTTTATGGCTACACCTTC,CASSTLREGPGVYGYTF
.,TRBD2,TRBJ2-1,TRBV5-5,TGTGCCAGCAGCCACCCGGGACTATACTACAATGAGCAGTTCTTC,CASSHPGLYYNEQFF
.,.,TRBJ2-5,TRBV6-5,TGTGCCAGCAGCCGGGGGAGACGAGAGACCCAGTACTTC,CASSRGRRETQYF
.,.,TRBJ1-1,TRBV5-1,TGCGCCAGCAGCCCGCCCTTTTCGGCTGAAGCTTTCTTT,CASSPPFSAEAFF
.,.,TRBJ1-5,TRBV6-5,TGTGCCAGCAGTCCGCAGGCGGGGAGCAATCAGCCCCAGCATTTT,CASSPQAGSNQPQHF
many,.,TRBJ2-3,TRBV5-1,TGCGCCAGCAGCAGGAGCAGTAGCACAGATACGCAGTATTTT,CASSRSSSTDTQYF
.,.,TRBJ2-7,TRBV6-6,TGTGCCAGCAGTTACGGGGGGATTTCCTACGAGCAGTACTTC,CASSYGGISYEQYF
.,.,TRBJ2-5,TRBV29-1,TGCAGCGTTGGTTCGGGTGGTTTGAGGGAGCAGTACTTC,CSVGSGGLREQYF
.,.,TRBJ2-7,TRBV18,TGTGCCAGCTCACCACCTAGCGGAGATTCCGAGCAGTACTTC,CASSPPSGDSEQYF
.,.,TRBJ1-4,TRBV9,TGTGCCAGCAGCGGGGGAGGGGCCCGCGAAAAACTGTTTTTT,CASSGGGAREKLFF
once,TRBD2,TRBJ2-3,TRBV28,TGTGCCAGCAGTTTCCCAGGAGCGGGGAGCACAGATACGCAGTATTTT,CASSFPGAGSTDTQYF
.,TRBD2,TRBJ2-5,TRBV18,TGTGCCAGCTCACCACCTAGCGGGGAGACCCAGTACTTC,CASSPPSGETQYF
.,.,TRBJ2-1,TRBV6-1,TGTGCCAGCGGGGGGAGCTCCTACAATGAGCAGTTCTTC,CASGGSSYNEQFF
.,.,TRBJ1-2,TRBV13,TGTGCCAGCAGCTTAGATCAGGGGTACACCTTC,CASSLDQGYTF
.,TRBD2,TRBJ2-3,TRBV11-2,TGTGCCAGCAGCCCCCGACTAGCGGGGGGATCTGATACGCAGTATTTT,CASSPRLAGGSDTQYF
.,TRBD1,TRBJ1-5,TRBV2,TGTGCCAGCAGCCTCGACAGGGCTAGCAATCAGCCCCAGCATTTT,CASSLDRASNQPQHF